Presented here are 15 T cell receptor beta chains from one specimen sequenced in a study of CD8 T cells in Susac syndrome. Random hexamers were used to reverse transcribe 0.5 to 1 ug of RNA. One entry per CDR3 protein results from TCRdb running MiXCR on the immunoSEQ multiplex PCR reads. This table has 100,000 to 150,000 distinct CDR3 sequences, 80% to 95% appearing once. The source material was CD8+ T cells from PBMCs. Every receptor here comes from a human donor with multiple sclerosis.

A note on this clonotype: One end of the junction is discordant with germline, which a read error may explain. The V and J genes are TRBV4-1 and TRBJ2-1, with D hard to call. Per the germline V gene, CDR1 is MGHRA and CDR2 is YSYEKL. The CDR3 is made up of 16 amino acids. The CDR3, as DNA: TGTGCCAGCAGCCAGGCAGCACACTCATTAGGGAATGAGCAGTTCTTC. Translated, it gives CASSQAAHSLGNEQFF.

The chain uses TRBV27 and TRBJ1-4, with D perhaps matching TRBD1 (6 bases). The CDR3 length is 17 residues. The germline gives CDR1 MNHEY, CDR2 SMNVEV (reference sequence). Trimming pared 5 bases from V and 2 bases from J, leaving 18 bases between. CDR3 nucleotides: TGTGCCAGCAGTACCCGAAGGGGGGGCTGGACTAATGAAAAACTGTTTTTT. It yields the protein CASSTRRGGWTNEKLFF.

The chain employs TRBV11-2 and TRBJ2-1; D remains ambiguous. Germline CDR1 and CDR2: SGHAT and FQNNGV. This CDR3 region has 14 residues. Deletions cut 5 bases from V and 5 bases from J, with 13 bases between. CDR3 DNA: TGTGCCAGCAGCCTGTATGTGAGCAACAATGAGCAGTTCTTC. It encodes CASSLYVSNNEQFF.

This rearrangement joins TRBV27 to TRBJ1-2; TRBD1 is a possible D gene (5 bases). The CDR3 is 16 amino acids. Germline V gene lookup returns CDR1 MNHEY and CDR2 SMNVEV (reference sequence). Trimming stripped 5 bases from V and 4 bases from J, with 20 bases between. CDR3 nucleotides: TGTGCCAGCAGTCCCCTGCTTCGGGGGGAGGGCTATGGCTACACCTTC. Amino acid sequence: CASSPLLRGEGYGYTF.

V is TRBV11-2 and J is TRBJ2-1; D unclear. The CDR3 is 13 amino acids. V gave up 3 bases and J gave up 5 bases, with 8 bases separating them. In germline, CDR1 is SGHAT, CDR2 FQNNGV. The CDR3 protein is CASSLPSDNEQFF. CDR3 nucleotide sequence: TGTGCCAGCAGCTTGCCATCCGACAATGAGCAGTTCTTC.

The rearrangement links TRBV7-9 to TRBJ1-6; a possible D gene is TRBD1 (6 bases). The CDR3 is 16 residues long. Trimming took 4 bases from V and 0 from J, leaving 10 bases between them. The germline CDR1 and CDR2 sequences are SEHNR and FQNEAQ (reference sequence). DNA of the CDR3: TGTGCCAGCAGCTCAACAGGGAGCTCCTATAATTCACCCCTCCACTTT. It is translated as CASSSTGSSYNSPLHF.

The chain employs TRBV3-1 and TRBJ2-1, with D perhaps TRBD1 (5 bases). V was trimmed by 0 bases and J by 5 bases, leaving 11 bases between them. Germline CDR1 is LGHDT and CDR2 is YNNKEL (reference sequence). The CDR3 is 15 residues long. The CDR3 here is CASSQEGRTHNEQFF. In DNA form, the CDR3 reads TGTGCCAGCAGCCAAGAGGGGCGGACACACAATGAGCAGTTCTTC.

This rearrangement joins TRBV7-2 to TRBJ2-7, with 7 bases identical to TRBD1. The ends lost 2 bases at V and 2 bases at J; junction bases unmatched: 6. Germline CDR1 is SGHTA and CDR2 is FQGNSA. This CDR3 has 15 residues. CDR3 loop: CASSLPPGQPYEQYF. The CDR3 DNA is TGTGCCAGCAGCTTACCGCCGGGACAGCCCTACGAGCAGTACTTC. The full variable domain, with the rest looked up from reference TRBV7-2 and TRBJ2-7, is GAGVSQSPSNKVTEKGKDVELRCDPISGHTALYWYRQSLGQGLEFLIYFQGNSAPDKSGLPSDRFSAERTGGSVSTLTIQRTQQEDSAVYLCASSLPPGQPYEQYFGPGTRLTVT.

DNA of the CDR3: TGTGCCAGCAGCTTGCTAGCGGGAGGGCCGAGCTCCTACAATGAGCAGTTCTTC. Residues: CASSLLAGGPSSYNEQFF. The chain links TRBV5-4 to TRBJ2-1; 12 bases align to TRBD2. V shed 1 base and J 0 bases; nucleotides not matched to a gene: 5. CDR3 length equals 18 residues. Germline V gene lookup returns CDR1 SGHNT and CDR2 YYREEE (reference sequence).

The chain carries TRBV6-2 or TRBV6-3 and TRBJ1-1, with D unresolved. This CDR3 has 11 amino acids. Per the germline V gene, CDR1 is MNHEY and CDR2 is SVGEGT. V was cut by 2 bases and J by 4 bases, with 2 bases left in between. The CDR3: CASSYSTEAFF. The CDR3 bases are TGTGCCAGCAGTTACAGCACTGAAGCTTTCTTT.

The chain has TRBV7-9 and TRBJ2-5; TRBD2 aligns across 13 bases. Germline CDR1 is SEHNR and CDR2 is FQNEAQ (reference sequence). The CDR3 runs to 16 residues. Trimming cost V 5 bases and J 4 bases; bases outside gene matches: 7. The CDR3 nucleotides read TGTGCCAGCAGCCGGGGACTAGCGGGATTAGGAGAGACCCAGTACTTC. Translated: CASSRGLAGLGETQYF.

CDR3 sequence reads: CASSLGGRADTQYF. As DNA, the CDR3 is TGTGCCAGCAGCTTAGGTGGGAGGGCAGATACGCAGTATTTT. The genes are TRBV7-8 and TRBJ2-3, with TRBD2 matching over 7 bases. Trimming cost V 1 base and J 4 bases; bases outside gene matches: 2. This CDR3 has 14 residues. Germline lookup yields CDR1 SGHVS and CDR2 FQNEAQ.

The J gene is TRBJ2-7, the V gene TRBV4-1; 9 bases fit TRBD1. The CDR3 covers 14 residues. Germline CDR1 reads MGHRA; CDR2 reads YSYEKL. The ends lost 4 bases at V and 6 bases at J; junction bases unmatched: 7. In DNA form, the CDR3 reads TGCGCCAGCAGCCCAGACAGGACAGGGGCCGAGCAGTACTTC. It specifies CASSPDRTGAEQYF.

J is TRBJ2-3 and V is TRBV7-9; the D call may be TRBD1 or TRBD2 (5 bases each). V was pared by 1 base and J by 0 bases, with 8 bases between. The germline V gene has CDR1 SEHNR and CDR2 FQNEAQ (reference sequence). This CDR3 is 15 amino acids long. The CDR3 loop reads CASSLGGPSTDTQYF. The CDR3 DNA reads TGTGCCAGCAGCTTAGGGGGACCAAGCACAGATACGCAGTATTTT.

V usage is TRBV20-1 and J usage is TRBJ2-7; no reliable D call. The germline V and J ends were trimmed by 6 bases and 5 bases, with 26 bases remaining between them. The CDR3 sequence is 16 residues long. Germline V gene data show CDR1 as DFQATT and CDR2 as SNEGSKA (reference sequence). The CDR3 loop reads CSAHWRGASYIHEQYF. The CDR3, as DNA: TGCAGTGCCCACTGGCGCGGAGCTAGTTATATCCACGAGCAGTACTTC.